This T cell receptor (beta chain) was sequenced for a study of T cell repertoires in cytomegalovirus infection (dated by TCRdb to the late 2010s). Notes on the research overall: The peptide stimulations were aimed at well-studied HLA-B-restricted epitopes as well as recently identified HLA-C-restricted CMV epitopes, whose presentation resists viral immunomodulation. The HLA type of each donor mattered for the analysis, because public TCR beta signatures pointed to carriage of CMV infection along with the matching HLA type. Overall study outcomes, separate from this receptor: Cumulative frequency of public TCR beta family members discriminated carriers of CMV infection plus the relevant HLA type in this cohort and an independent approximately 360-donor cohort. The ex vivo response was dominated by HLA-C-restricted CMV-specific TCR beta clonotypes, which also provided the single most frequent clonotype in two of eight donors.

The treatment or condition tag for this specimen amounts to: in vitro stimulation with specific CMV peptide epitopes to enrich CMV-specific T cells. Sequenced on an Illumina HiSeq 1500. TCRdb redid the processing of the public reads, applying fastp at Q25 and MiXCR, and retained in-frame beta chains. Rows matching on CDR3 protein sequence are summarized as one entry with the most common DNA and genes. The sample table lists roughly 570,000 distinct CDR3 sequences, approximately 40% of them with a count of one. The ten largest clones take up around 46% of the sample. CDR3 length: 12 amino acids, cysteine to phenylalanine. Only CDR3 DNA is held: 36 bases, read in frame from base 1. V sheds 4 bases and J sheds 7 bases, leaving 10 bases between their ends. The germline V gene encodes CDR1 MNHEY and CDR2 SVGAGI. About this clonotype itself: The antigen this receptor binds is unknown. No base-level quality is on record; no much larger clone is a single base apart.

This specimen consisted of cultured PBMCs, obtained from culture after CMV antigen stimulation. The receptor's source is a human donor in good health (CMV status not recorded). Some clones in this sample may be carry-over from other donors' samples. This chain joins TRBV6-5 to TRBJ1-1; the best D guess is TRBD1, with 5 bases matching. Here is the DNA: TGTGCCAGCAGTTCTCCGACAGATGAAGCTTTCTTT. The encoded protein is CASSSPTDEAFF.